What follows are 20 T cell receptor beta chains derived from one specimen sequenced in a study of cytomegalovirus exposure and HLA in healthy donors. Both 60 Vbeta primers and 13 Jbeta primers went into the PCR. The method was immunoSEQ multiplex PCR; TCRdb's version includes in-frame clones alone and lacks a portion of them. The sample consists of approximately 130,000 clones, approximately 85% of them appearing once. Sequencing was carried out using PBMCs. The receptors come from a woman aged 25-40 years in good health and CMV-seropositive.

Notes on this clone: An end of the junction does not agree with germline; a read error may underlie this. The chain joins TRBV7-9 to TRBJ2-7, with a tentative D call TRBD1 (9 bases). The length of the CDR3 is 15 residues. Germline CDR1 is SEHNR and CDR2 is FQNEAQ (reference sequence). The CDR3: CSSLAGQGPEDEQYF. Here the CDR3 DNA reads TGTTCCAGCTTAGCGGGACAGGGCCCCGAGGACGAGCAGTACTTC.

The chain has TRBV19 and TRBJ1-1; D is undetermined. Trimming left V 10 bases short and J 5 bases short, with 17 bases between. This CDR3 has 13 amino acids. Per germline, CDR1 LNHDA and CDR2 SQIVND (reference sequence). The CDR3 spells CATTSTGRTEAFF. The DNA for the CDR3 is TGTGCCACCACCTCTACCGGGAGGACTGAAGCTTTCTTT.

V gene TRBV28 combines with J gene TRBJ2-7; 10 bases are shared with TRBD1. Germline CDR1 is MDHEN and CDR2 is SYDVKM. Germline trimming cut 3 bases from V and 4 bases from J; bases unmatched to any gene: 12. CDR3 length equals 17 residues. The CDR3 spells CASSFYISGTGAYEQYF. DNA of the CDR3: TGTGCCAGCAGTTTTTATATTAGCGGGACAGGGGCTTACGAGCAGTACTTC.

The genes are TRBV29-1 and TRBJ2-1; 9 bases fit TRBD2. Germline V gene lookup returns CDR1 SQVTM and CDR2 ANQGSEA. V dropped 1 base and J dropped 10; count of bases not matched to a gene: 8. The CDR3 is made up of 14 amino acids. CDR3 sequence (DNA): TGCAGCGTTGAAGGGGAGGGACTAGCTGTAGAGCAGTTCTTC. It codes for CSVEGEGLAVEQFF.

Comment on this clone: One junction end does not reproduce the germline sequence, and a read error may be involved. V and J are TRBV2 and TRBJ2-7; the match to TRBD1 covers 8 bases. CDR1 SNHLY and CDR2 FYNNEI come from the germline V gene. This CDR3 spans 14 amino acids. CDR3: CVSSRDGQGEEQYF. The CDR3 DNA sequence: TGTGTCAGCAGCCGTGACGGACAGGGAGAAGAGCAGTACTTC.

The CDR3 loop reads CASSQEDVFGETQYF. CDR3 DNA sequence: TGTGCCAGCAGCCAGGAGGACGTTTTCGGAGAGACCCAGTACTTC. The chain links TRBV4-2 to TRBJ2-5, with D possibly matching TRBD2 (5 bases). Per the germline V gene, CDR1 is LGHNA and CDR2 is YNFKEQ. This CDR3 is built from 15 residues. Deletions cut 3 bases from V and 4 bases from J, with 15 bases between.

CDR3 region: CASSLGPHQGSGYTF. The CDR3 bases are TGCGCCAGCAGCTTGGGCCCCCACCAGGGCTCTGGCTACACCTTC. The genes are TRBV5-1 and TRBJ1-2; weak D call: TRBD1 (5 bases). The CDR3 contains 15 residues. The germline gives CDR1 SGHRS, CDR2 YFSETQ. V was pared by 0 bases and J by 7 bases, with 16 bases between.

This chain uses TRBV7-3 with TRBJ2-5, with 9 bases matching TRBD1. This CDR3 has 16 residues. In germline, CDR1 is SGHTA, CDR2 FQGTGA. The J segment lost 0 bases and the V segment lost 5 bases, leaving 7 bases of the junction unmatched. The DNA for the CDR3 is TGTGCCAGCAGCATCCGACAGGGGGTTTACCAAGAGACCCAGTACTTC. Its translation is CASSIRQGVYQETQYF.

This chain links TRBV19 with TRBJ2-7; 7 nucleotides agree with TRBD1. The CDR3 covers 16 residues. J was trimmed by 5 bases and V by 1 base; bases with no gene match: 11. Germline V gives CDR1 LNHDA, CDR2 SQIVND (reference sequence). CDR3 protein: CASSIGSGQSLDEQYF. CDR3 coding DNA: TGTGCCAGTAGTATAGGATCGGGACAGTCTCTCGACGAGCAGTACTTC.

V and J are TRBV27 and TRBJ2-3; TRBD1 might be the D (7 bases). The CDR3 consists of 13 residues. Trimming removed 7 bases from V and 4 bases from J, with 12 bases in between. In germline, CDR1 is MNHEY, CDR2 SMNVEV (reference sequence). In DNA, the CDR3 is TGTGCCAGCACCAGGGGGGAATCAGATACGCAGTATTTT. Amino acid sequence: CASTRGESDTQYF.

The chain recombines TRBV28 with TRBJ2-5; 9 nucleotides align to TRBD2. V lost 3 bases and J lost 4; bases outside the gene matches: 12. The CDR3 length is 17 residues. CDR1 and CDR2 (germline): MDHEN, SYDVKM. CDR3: CASSFPPGRGGGETQYF. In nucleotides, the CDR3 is TGTGCCAGCAGTTTCCCCCCGGGGCGGGGGGGCGGAGAGACCCAGTACTTC.

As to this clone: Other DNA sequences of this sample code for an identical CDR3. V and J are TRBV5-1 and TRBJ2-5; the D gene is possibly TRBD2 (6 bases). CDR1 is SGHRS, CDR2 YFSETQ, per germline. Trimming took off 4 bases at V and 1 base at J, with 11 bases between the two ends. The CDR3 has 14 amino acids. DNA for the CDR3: TGCGCCAGCAGCCCCCGGGACTCCCAAGAGACCCAGTACTTC. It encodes CASSPRDSQETQYF.

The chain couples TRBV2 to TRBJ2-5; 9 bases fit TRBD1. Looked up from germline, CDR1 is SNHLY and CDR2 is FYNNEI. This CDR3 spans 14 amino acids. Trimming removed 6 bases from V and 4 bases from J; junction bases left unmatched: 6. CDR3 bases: TGTGCCAGCAGCGGTGGGACAGGGCGAGAGACCCAGTACTTC. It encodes CASSGGTGRETQYF.

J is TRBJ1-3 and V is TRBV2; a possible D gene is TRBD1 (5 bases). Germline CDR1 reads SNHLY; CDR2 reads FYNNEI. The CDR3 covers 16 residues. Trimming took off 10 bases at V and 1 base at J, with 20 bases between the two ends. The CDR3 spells CAMGLGPQGSGNTIYF. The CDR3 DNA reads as TGTGCCATGGGGTTGGGGCCCCAGGGATCTGGAAACACCATATATTTT.

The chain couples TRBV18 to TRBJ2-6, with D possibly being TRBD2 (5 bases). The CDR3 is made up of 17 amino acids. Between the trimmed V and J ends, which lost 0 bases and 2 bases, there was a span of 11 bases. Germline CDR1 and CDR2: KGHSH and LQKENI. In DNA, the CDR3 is TGTGCCAGCTCACCACCCGGAGGAGGTACTGGGGCCAACGTCCTGACTTTC. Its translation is CASSPPGGGTGANVLTF.

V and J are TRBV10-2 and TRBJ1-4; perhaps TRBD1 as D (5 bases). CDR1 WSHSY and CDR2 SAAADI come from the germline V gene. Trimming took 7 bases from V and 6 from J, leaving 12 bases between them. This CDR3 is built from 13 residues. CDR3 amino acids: CASMRQPYEKLFF. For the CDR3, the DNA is TGCGCCAGCATGCGACAGCCTTATGAAAAACTGTTTTTT.

Here the CDR3 reads CASSRGQQETQYF. The CDR3 DNA sequence: TGTGCCAGCAGCCGAGGACAGCAAGAGACCCAGTACTTC. V and J are TRBV9 and TRBJ2-5; D is perhaps TRBD1 (6 bases). V lost 4 bases to trimming and J lost 2 bases, with 9 bases between them. The CDR3 runs to 13 residues. Germline loops: CDR1 SGDLS, CDR2 YYNGEE. Supplemented by reference TRBV9 and TRBJ2-5, the full variable domain reads DSGVTQTPKHLITATGQRVTLRCSPRSGDLSVYWYQQSLDQGLQFLIQYYNGEERAKGNILERFSAQQFPDLHSELNLSSLELGDSALYFCASSRGQQETQYFGPGTRLLVL.

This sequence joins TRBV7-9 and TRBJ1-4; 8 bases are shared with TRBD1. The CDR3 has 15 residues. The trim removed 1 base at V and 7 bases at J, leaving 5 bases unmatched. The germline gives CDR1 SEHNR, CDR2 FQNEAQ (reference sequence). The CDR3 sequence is CASSLGTGSREKLFF. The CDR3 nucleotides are TGTGCCAGCAGCTTAGGGACAGGGAGTCGTGAAAAACTGTTTTTT.

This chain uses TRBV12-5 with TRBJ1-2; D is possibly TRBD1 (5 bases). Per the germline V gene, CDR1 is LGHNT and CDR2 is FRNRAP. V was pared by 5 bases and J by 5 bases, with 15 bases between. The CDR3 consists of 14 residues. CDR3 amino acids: CASGNRDSPYGYTF. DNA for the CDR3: TGTGCTAGTGGTAACCGGGACTCGCCTTATGGCTACACCTTC.

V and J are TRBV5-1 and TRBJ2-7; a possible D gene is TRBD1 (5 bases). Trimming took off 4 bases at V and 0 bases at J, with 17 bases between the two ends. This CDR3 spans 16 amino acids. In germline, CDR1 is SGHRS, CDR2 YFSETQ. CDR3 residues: CASSLGPQELSYEQYF. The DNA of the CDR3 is TGCGCCAGCAGCCTGGGGCCACAGGAACTCTCCTACGAGCAGTACTTC.